Following are 26 T cell receptor beta chains from one sample sequenced in a study of blood T cell repertoires in COVID-19. Method: immunoSEQ multiplex PCR; TCRdb's copy keeps in-frame clones and lacks some. The sample includes around 100,000 clones, around 92% of them seen just once. The specimen sequenced was peripheral blood. These receptors were collected from a woman between 55 and 75 years old with acute or convalescent COVID-19.

The chain has TRBV18 and TRBJ1-2; TRBD1 matches 8 bases. The CDR3 runs 14 residues. The germline V gene has CDR1 KGHSH and CDR2 LQKENI. J was trimmed by 8 bases and V by 1 base; bases with no gene match: 6. Here the CDR3 DNA reads TGTGCCAGCTCACCACTGGACAGGGCGGACGGCTACACCTTC. It specifies CASSPLDRADGYTF. The variable domain in full, with the rest retrieved from reference TRBV18 and TRBJ1-2, is NAGVMQNPRHLVRRRGQEARLRCSPMKGHSHVYWYRQLPEEGLKFMVYLQKENIIDESGMPKERFSAEFPKEGPSILRIQQVVRGDSAAYFCASSPLDRADGYTFGSGTRLTVV.

V and J are TRBV5-1 and TRBJ1-1; TRBD1 is a possible D gene (5 bases). CDR3 length: 14 residues. Germline V gene sequence: CDR1 SGHRS, CDR2 YFSETQ. Trimming took 4 bases from V and 4 from J, leaving 14 bases between them. CDR3 in amino acids: CASSPGGVSTEAFF. The CDR3 DNA follows: TGCGCCAGCAGCCCTGGAGGGGTAAGCACTGAAGCTTTCTTT.

This chain uses TRBV7-9 with TRBJ1-5; D possibly corresponds to TRBD1 (5 bases). The CDR3 length is 13 residues. Per the germline V gene, CDR1 is SEHNR and CDR2 is FQNEAQ (reference sequence). The ends were cut back, 10 bases at V and 3 bases at J, with 13 bases in the middle. The CDR3 reads CANMGGVNQPQHF. The CDR3 DNA sequence: TGTGCCAATATGGGGGGGGTCAATCAGCCCCAGCATTTT.

This chain connects TRBV7-3 to TRBJ2-7; 9 bases fit TRBD1. Losses at the gene ends were 5 bases for V and 5 bases for J; bases not matched to a gene: 7. Looked up from germline, CDR1 is SGHTA and CDR2 is FQGTGA. CDR3 length: 14 residues. CDR3 region: CASSPGQGGDEQYF. The CDR3 nucleotides read TGTGCCAGCAGCCCGGGACAGGGAGGCGACGAGCAGTACTTC.

This chain joins TRBV6-5 and TRBJ1-6; 8 bases align to TRBD1. This CDR3 contains 14 residues. Germline loops: CDR1 MNHEY, CDR2 SVGAGI. V lost 7 bases and J lost 9; bases outside the gene matches: 8. Here the CDR3 reads CASIVDRGGSPLHF. Written as DNA, the CDR3 is TGTGCCAGCATCGTAGACAGGGGCGGTTCACCCCTCCACTTT.

The chain links TRBV4-1 to TRBJ2-1, with D possibly being TRBD2 (5 bases). The CDR3 is 16 residues long. Germline V lookup: CDR1 MGHRA, CDR2 YSYEKL. V was cut by 0 bases and J by 4 bases, with 13 bases left in between. The CDR3 sequence: CASSQDWPSRYNEQFF. In DNA, the CDR3 is TGCGCCAGCAGCCAAGATTGGCCTAGCCGTTACAATGAGCAGTTCTTC.

This rearrangement joins TRBV30 to TRBJ2-7; perhaps TRBD2 as D (6 bases). The V gene's germline CDR1 is GTSNPN and CDR2 SVGIG (reference sequence). The CDR3 runs 12 residues. V was shortened by 3 bases and J by 5 bases, with 11 bases between the two germline ends. The CDR3 coding sequence is TGTGCCTGGAGCGGGGACTGGAACGAGCAGTACTTC. This encodes CAWSGDWNEQYF.

The rearrangement joins TRBV30 to TRBJ1-2, with D uncertain. The V gene's germline CDR1 is GTSNPN and CDR2 SVGIG (reference sequence). This CDR3 has 13 residues. V was pared by 3 bases and J by 7 bases, with 15 bases between. CDR3 DNA: TGTGCCTGGAGCCCCTCTTCCCCCGGTGGCTACACCTTC. Translating gives CAWSPSSPGGYTF.

J is TRBJ1-2 and V is TRBV3-1 (or the pseudogene TRBV3-2); D is unresolved. CDR1 and CDR2 from the germline V gene are LGHDT and YNNKEL (reference sequence). The CDR3 is 14 amino acids. Trimming removed 4 bases from V and 6 bases from J, with 15 bases in between. The CDR3 DNA reads TGTGCCAGCAGCCCATCTGGGCTCGTGGATGGCTACACCTTC. Amino acids: CASSPSGLVDGYTF.

V is TRBV6-2 or TRBV6-3 and J is TRBJ1-6; 7 nucleotides align to TRBD1. The V segment lost 6 bases and the J segment 10 bases; nucleotides outside the gene matches: 12. The germline V gene encodes CDR1 MNHEY and CDR2 SVGEGT. The CDR3 contains 15 residues. The CDR3 reads CASRPMVGGLSPLHF. CDR3 sequence (DNA): TGTGCCAGCAGACCTATGGTAGGGGGCCTCTCACCCCTCCACTTT.

The chain joins TRBV15 to TRBJ1-1; TRBD1 matches at 8 bases. There are 16 residues in the CDR3. Germline CDR1 LNHNV, CDR2 YYDKDF (reference sequence). Trimming at V came to 1 base and at J to 1 base, leaving 5 bases not matched to a gene. The DNA for the CDR3 is TGTGCCACCAGCAGAGGACCGACAGGGGAGAACACTGAAGCTTTCTTT. This sequence encodes CATSRGPTGENTEAFF.

The chain recombines TRBV20-1 with TRBJ1-2, with D possibly TRBD1 on 6 matching bases. The germline CDR1 and CDR2 sequences are DFQATT and SNEGSKA (reference sequence). The V and J ends lost 3 bases and 8 bases respectively, with 16 bases between them. The CDR3 totals 13 residues. As DNA, the CDR3 is TGCAGTGCTAGTGCAGGGGCGGCTTACGGCTACACCTTC. Its translation is CSASAGAAYGYTF.

This chain uses TRBV29-1 with TRBJ2-3, with 11 bases aligning to TRBD2. The CDR3 contains 15 residues. The J segment lost 6 bases and the V segment lost 5 bases, leaving 10 bases of the junction unmatched. Germline CDR1 and CDR2: SQVTM and ANQGSEA. The CDR3 DNA follows: TGCAGCGTTCGACTAGCGGGACCCGCCGGCGATACGCAGTATTTT. Amino acid sequence: CSVRLAGPAGDTQYF.

This clone was seen a few times. This rearrangement joins TRBV15 to TRBJ2-1; TRBD1 agrees at 12 bases. Trimming cost V 2 bases and J 9 bases; bases outside gene matches: 8. CDR1 and CDR2 (germline): LNHNV, YYDKDF (reference sequence). The CDR3 totals 16 residues. The CDR3 DNA follows: TGTGCCACCAGCAGACCCGGGACAGGGGGCCCCTTTGAGCAGTTCTTC. This gives the protein CATSRPGTGGPFEQFF.

J is TRBJ1-2 and V is TRBV30, with 7 bases identical to TRBD1. CDR3 length: 13 residues. Per germline, CDR1 GTSNPN and CDR2 SVGIG (reference sequence). J was trimmed by 4 bases and V by 2 bases; bases with no gene match: 4. The CDR3 loop is CAWSSTGLYGYTF. In DNA form, the CDR3 reads TGTGCCTGGAGTTCGACAGGGCTCTATGGCTACACCTTC.

The V and J genes are TRBV27 and TRBJ1-2; 7 bases agree with TRBD1. J gave up 2 bases and V 5 bases, and 2 bases lay outside the gene matches. Germline V CDR1 and CDR2: MNHEY, SMNVEV (reference sequence). The length of the CDR3 is 13 residues. This CDR3 is CASSRQGNYGYTF. The CDR3, as DNA: TGTGCCAGCAGTCGACAGGGAAACTATGGCTACACCTTC.

The CDR3 DNA is TGTGCCAGCAGCTTAGGTCAAGGGGGCGTAGGCTATGGCTACACCTTC. Translation: CASSLGQGGVGYGYTF. The rearrangement joins TRBV11-2 to TRBJ1-2; TRBD1 matches 7 bases. The CDR3 covers 16 residues. V lost 1 base to trimming and J lost 4 bases; unmatched junction nucleotides: 9. Germline-derived CDR1 and CDR2 are SGHAT and FQNNGV.

The chain joins TRBV7-6 to TRBJ1-1, with D possibly TRBD1 on 5 matching bases. V gave up 5 bases and J gave up 1 base, with 8 bases separating them. The V gene's germline CDR1 is SGHVS and CDR2 FNYEAQ. This CDR3 spans 13 amino acids. DNA of the CDR3: TGTGCCAGCAGCCCGGGGGGGAACACTGAAGCTTTCTTT. It codes for CASSPGGNTEAFF. The entire variable domain, with the rest obtained from reference TRBV7-6 and TRBJ1-1, is as follows: GAGVSQSPRYKVTKRGQDVALRCDPISGHVSLYWYRQALGQGPEFLTYFNYEAQQDKSGLPNDRFSAERPEGSISTLTIQRTEQRDSAMYRCASSPGGNTEAFFGQGTRLTVV.

This clone is categorized as medium-sized (0.01 to 0.1%). The V and J genes are TRBV2 and TRBJ2-5, with TRBD2 matching 11 bases. The CDR3 is made up of 15 amino acids. Germline V gene data show CDR1 as SNHLY and CDR2 as FYNNEI. J lost 2 bases, V lost 4 bases, and 3 bases had no gene match. CDR3 in amino acids: CASSARLAGQETQYF. In DNA form, the CDR3 reads TGTGCCAGCAGTGCAAGACTAGCGGGACAAGAGACCCAGTACTTC.

V is TRBV5-1 and J is TRBJ2-3, with TRBD2 as a possible D gene (6 bases). Trimming removed 1 base from V and 5 bases from J, with 11 bases in between. This CDR3 spans 14 amino acids. Per the germline V gene, CDR1 is SGHRS and CDR2 is YFSETQ. CDR3 protein: CASSLSAGGDTQYF. The CDR3, as DNA: TGCGCCAGCAGCTTGTCGGCCGGGGGAGATACGCAGTATTTT. The complete variable domain, with remaining parts taken from reference TRBV5-1 and TRBJ2-3, reads KAGVTQTPRYLIKTRGQQVTLSCSPISGHRSVSWYQQTPGQGLQFLFEYFSETQRNKGNFPGRFSGRQFSNSRSEMNVSTLELGDSALYLCASSLSAGGDTQYFGPGTRLTVL.

The chain recombines TRBV6-2 or TRBV6-3 with TRBJ2-1; TRBD1 matches 7 bases. The CDR3 extends over 16 amino acids. With 6 bases clipped from V and 6 bases from J, the junction kept 14 bases outside the gene matches. Germline lookup yields CDR1 MNHEY and CDR2 SVGEGT. CDR3 residues: CASSPFPGTVTNEQFF. Here the CDR3 DNA reads TGTGCCAGCAGCCCTTTTCCCGGGACAGTCACCAATGAGCAGTTCTTC.

The chain couples TRBV29-1 to TRBJ2-1; 15 bases align to TRBD2. The CDR3 totals 15 residues. In germline, CDR1 is SQVTM, CDR2 ANQGSEA. V lost 7 bases to trimming and J lost 9 bases; unmatched junction nucleotides: 10. The CDR3 DNA sequence: TGCAGCGGTGACCCAGGACTAGCGGGAGGGACTGAGCAGTTCTTC. Its translation is CSGDPGLAGGTEQFF.

The V call is TRBV6-5, the J call TRBJ1-1; weak D call: TRBD1 (6 bases). The V gene lost 7 bases and the J gene lost 6 bases, with 18 bases spanning the gap. Germline V gene data show CDR1 as MNHEY and CDR2 as SVGAGI. The length of the CDR3 is 14 residues. The CDR3: CASISGQLGPEAFF. CDR3 nucleotide sequence: TGTGCCAGCATTTCAGGACAGCTCGGACCTGAAGCTTTCTTT.

V usage is TRBV2 and J usage is TRBJ2-1; 10 nucleotides agree with TRBD2. Trimming took 4 bases from V and 6 from J; bases not matched to a gene: 3. The CDR3 consists of 14 residues. Germline loops: CDR1 SNHLY, CDR2 FYNNEI. CDR3 DNA sequence: TGTGCCAGCAGTGGGACTAGCGGTCTCAATGAGCAGTTCTTC. Translation: CASSGTSGLNEQFF.

For the CDR3, the DNA is TGTGCCAGCAGTTACTCGACAGGGGGCCAGTACAATGAGCAGTTCTTC. It specifies CASSYSTGGQYNEQFF. This sequence joins TRBV6-5 and TRBJ2-1; 10 bases agree with TRBD1. Trimming cost V 0 bases and J 4 bases; bases outside gene matches: 3. Germline V gene lookup returns CDR1 MNHEY and CDR2 SVGAGI. The CDR3 loop spans 16 amino acids.

This chain links TRBV7-9 with TRBJ2-1; D perhaps matches TRBD1 (5 bases). The CDR3 spans 15 residues. The V end was cut by 3 bases, the J end by 2 bases, with 11 bases between. The germline gives CDR1 SEHNR, CDR2 FQNEAQ (reference sequence). The CDR3 DNA reads TGTGCCAGCAGCTTGGCAGGGTTTACCTACAATGAGCAGTTCTTC. Protein: CASSLAGFTYNEQFF.